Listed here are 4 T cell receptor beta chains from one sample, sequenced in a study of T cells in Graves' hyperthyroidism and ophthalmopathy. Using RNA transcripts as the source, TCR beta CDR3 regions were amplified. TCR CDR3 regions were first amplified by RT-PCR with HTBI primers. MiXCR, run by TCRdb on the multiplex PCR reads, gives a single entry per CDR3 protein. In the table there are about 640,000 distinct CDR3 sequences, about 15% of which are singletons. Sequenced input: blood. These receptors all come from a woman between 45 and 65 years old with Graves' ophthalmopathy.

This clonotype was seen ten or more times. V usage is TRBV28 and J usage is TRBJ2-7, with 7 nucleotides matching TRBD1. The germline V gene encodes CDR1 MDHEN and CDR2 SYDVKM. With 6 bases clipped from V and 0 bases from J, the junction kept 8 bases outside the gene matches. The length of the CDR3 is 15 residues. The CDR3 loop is CASRRVAGGSYEQYF. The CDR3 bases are TGTGCCAGCAGGAGGGTGGCAGGGGGCTCCTACGAGCAGTACTTC.

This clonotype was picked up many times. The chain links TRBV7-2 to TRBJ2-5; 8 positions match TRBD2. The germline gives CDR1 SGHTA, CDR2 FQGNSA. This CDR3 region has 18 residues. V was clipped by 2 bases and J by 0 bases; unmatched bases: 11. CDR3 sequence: CASSLFLTSGTNQETQYF. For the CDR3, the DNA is TGTGCCAGCAGCTTATTCCTAACTAGCGGAACGAACCAAGAGACCCAGTACTTC. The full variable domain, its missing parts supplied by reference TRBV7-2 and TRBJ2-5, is GAGVSQSPSNKVTEKGKDVELRCDPISGHTALYWYRQSLGQGLEFLIYFQGNSAPDKSGLPSDRFSAERTGGSVSTLTIQRTQQEDSAVYLCASSLFLTSGTNQETQYFGPGTRLLVL.

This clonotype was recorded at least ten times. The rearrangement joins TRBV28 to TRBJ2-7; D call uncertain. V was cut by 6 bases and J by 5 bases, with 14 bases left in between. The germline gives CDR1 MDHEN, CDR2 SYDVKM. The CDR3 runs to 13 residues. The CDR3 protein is CASSPIGGHEQYF. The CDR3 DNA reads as TGTGCCAGCAGCCCCATAGGCGGACACGAGCAGTACTTC.

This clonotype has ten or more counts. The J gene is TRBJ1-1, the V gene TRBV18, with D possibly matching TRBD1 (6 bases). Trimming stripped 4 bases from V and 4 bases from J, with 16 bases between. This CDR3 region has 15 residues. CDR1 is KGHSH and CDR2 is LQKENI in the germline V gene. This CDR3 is CASSLSRDTATEAFF. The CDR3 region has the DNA TGTGCCAGCTCACTGAGCCGGGACACAGCCACTGAAGCTTTCTTT. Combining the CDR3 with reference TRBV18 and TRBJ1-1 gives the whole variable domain NAGVMQNPRHLVRRRGQEARLRCSPMKGHSHVYWYRQLPEEGLKFMVYLQKENIIDESGMPKERFSAEFPKEGPSILRIQQVVRGDSAAYFCASSLSRDTATEAFFGQGTRLTVV.